This record looks at one TCR beta chain sequence and its context. Antigen: not known. The germline V gene encodes CDR1 SGHRS and CDR2 YFSETQ. The ends lost 7 bases at V and 4 bases at J; junction bases unmatched: 9. This CDR3 is 16 amino acids long. The data belong to a study of cytomegalovirus exposure and HLA in healthy donors. Background on the study: Early released data comprised about 84 million unique TCRs from HLA-typed donors. Findings and caveats of the study: Researchers reported in a later analysis that common viral pathogens appeared linked to several top clusters.

PCR employed 60 Vbeta and 13 Jbeta primers. Clones were read by immunoSEQ multiplex PCR, and TCRdb kept only the in-frame ones, dropping some. Of approximately 88,000 clones listed, over 75% are singletons. The sequenced material came from PBMCs. The gene calls are TRBV5-1 and TRBJ2-5; 14 nucleotides align to TRBD2. This TCR derives from a man younger than 30 in good health and CMV-seronegative. This chain's CDR3 is CASSQGLAGVGETQYF. As DNA, the CDR3 is TGCGCCAGCTCACAGGGACTAGCGGGGGTCGGAGAGACCCAGTACTTC.